The T cell receptor beta chain under discussion was sequenced for a study of human T cells and chemical hapten exposure. Indicated time point: patch test 3, about 24 weeks after DPC sensitization. Treatment specified: therapeutic diphenylcyclopropenone sensitization with weekly scalp DPC. It was from unfractionated whole blood that total RNA was extracted. One entry per CDR3 protein results from TCRdb running MiXCR on the RACE reads. Seen here are 100,000 or so distinct CDR3 sequences, nearly 35% observed once, and the top ten hold about 2.9%. The starting material was whole blood, obtained in connection with sensitization to the hapten diphenylcyclopropenone (DPC). The TCR sequence derives from a man in his forties with alopecia areata. Some clones in this sample may be carry-over from other donors' samples.

CDR3 residues: CAISRGRENTQYF. The DNA for the CDR3 is TGTGCCATCAGTCGGGGGAGAGAGAATACGCAGTATTTT. The gene calls are TRBV10-3 and TRBJ2-3; D is possibly TRBD2 (6 bases). The CDR3 sequence is 13 residues long. The ends were cut back, 5 bases at V and 7 bases at J, with 13 bases in the middle. The V gene's germline CDR1 is ENHRY and CDR2 SYGVKD.